These 4 T cell receptor beta chains were sequenced from one sample in a study of blood T cell repertoires in COVID-19. The method was immunoSEQ multiplex PCR; TCRdb's version includes in-frame clones alone and lacks a portion of them. This repertoire shows 200,000 to 300,000 clones, 84% found once; its top ten account for roughly 4%. The sequencing input was peripheral blood. These TCRs come from a man aged 55 to 70 with acute or convalescent COVID-19.

The chain is built from TRBV9 and TRBJ2-1, with D unclear. Between the trimmed V and J ends, which lost 0 bases and 3 bases, there was a span of 7 bases. CDR3 length: 14 residues. The germline gives CDR1 SGDLS, CDR2 YYNGEE. The CDR3 here is CASSVAGVYNEQFF. In DNA, the CDR3 is TGTGCCAGCAGCGTAGCCGGTGTCTACAATGAGCAGTTCTTC.

The V gene is TRBV10-1, the J gene TRBJ2-7; D gene ambiguous. Trimming took off 7 bases at V and 0 bases at J, with 13 bases between the two ends. Germline CDR1 reads WNHNN; CDR2 reads SYGVQD (reference sequence). This CDR3 has 14 amino acids. CDR3 protein: CASNPGTHSYEQYF. The CDR3 DNA sequence: TGCGCCAGCAACCCAGGAACCCACTCCTACGAGCAGTACTTC.

V gene TRBV10-2 combines with J gene TRBJ1-5; D is ambiguous. The length of the CDR3 is 13 residues. With 5 bases removed from V and 4 bases from J, the gap between germline ends came to 9 bases. CDR1 is WSHSY, CDR2 SAAADI, per germline. Written as DNA, the CDR3 is TGCGCCAGCAGTCAAACAGAGAATCAGCCCCAGCATTTT. Protein product: CASSQTENQPQHF.

V and J are TRBV19 and TRBJ1-5, with a tentative D call TRBD1 (5 bases). The ends were cut back, 9 bases at V and 0 bases at J, with 15 bases in the middle. CDR3 length equals 15 residues. Per the germline V gene, CDR1 is LNHDA and CDR2 is SQIVND (reference sequence). The CDR3 here is CASRGRGLSNQPQHF. The DNA for the CDR3 is TGTGCCAGCCGGGGGAGGGGCCTTAGCAATCAGCCCCAGCATTTT.